This is a list of T cell receptor beta chains from one sample in a study of blood T cell repertoires in COVID-19. Profiled with immunoSEQ multiplex PCR; TCRdb holds only in-frame clones, not every one. The data hold approximately 170,000 clones, with approximately 85% observed a single time. The sample taken for sequencing was peripheral blood. The receptor set was obtained from an elderly man with COVID-19, enrolled during active disease. The CDR3 runs from the conserved cysteine through the conserved F or W. D genes are given only for firm matches. Only part of the rows carry a size: once, few, many, or a class if the clone is expanded.

d_call clone_size j_call v_call cdr3_nt cdr3_aa
NA NA TRBJ1-5 TRBV2 TGTGCCAGCGGCAGGGGCACCAATCAGCCCCAGCATTTT CASGRGTNQPQHF
NA NA TRBJ1-3 TRBV5-6 TGTGCCAGCAGCTTGGTCGACTTTGGAAACACCATATATTTT CASSLVDFGNTIYF
TRBD1 NA TRBJ1-5 TRBV3-1/TRBV3-2 TGTGCCAGCAGCCTCGACAGGGATCAGCCCCAGCATTTT CASSLDRDQPQHF
NA NA TRBJ2-3 TRBV18 TGTGCCAGCTCACCACCGGCTAGAGATACGCAGTATTTT CASSPPARDTQYF
NA NA TRBJ1-5 TRBV5-1 TGCGCCAGCAGCCCCACGCAGGGCAGTCAGCCCCAGCATTTT CASSPTQGSQPQHF
TRBD1 NA TRBJ2-5 TRBV10-2 TGCGCCAGCAGCCGGGACAGGGCTTCCGAGACCCAGTACTTC CASSRDRASETQYF
NA once TRBJ1-3 TRBV3-1/TRBV3-2 TGTGCCAGCAGCCAAAGTCCCAGGACTGGAAACACCATATATTTT CASSQSPRTGNTIYF
NA NA TRBJ2-2 TRBV9 TGTGCCAGCAGCGTAAGGGGTTTGGGCACCGGGGAGCTGTTTTTT CASSVRGLGTGELFF
NA NA TRBJ1-4 TRBV6-6 TGTGCCAGCAGCAATACAGGGATTAATGAAAAACTGTTTTTT CASSNTGINEKLFF
TRBD1 NA TRBJ2-7 TRBV6-5 TGTGCCAGCAGTCGACAGGGACCAACCTACGAGCAGTACTTC CASSRQGPTYEQYF
NA NA TRBJ1-2 TRBV6-2/TRBV6-3 TGTGCCAGCAGTTATGGACACCTCTATGGCTACACCTTC CASSYGHLYGYTF
TRBD1 once TRBJ1-1 TRBV18 TGTGCCAGCTCACCCGGGACAGGGAGAACTGAAGCTTTCTTT CASSPGTGRTEAFF
NA once TRBJ1-5 TRBV2 TGTGCCAGCAGTGATCAGGGGAATCAGCCCCAGCATTTT CASSDQGNQPQHF
NA NA TRBJ2-1 TRBV3-1/TRBV3-2 TGTGCCAGCAGCCAAGACTGGCAGTCGGGTGAGCAGTTCTTC CASSQDWQSGEQFF
TRBD2 NA TRBJ2-1 TRBV3-1/TRBV3-2 TGTGCCAGCAGCCAGGGCGCGGGGGGGCTTTACAATGAGCAGTTCTTC CASSQGAGGLYNEQFF
NA NA TRBJ1-4 TRBV5-1 TGCGCCAGCAGCTTGGAGGGACTCGAAAAACTGTTTTTT CASSLEGLEKLFF
TRBD2 NA TRBJ2-3 TRBV9 TGTGCCAGCAGCGTGGCTAGCGGGGGGGCCGCCACAGATACGCAGTATTTT CASSVASGGAATDTQYF
TRBD1 NA TRBJ2-1 TRBV24-1 TGTGCCACCAGTGATAGGGACAGGGGTAACTACAATGAGCAGTTCTTC CATSDRDRGNYNEQFF
TRBD2 NA TRBJ2-1 TRBV6-2/TRBV6-3 TGTGCCAGCAGTACTGGGCTAGCGGGGGGGGCCTACAATGAGCAGTTCTTC CASSTGLAGGAYNEQFF
NA once TRBJ1-5 TRBV19 TGTGCCAGTAGTACAGGGTGGAGTCAGCCCCAGCATTTT CASSTGWSQPQHF
TRBD1 NA TRBJ1-6 TRBV13 TGTGCCAGCAGCCGGGGACAGGGGGGATCACCCCTCCACTTT CASSRGQGGSPLHF
NA NA TRBJ2-1 TRBV19 TGTGCCAGTAGCCTAAGCTCCTACAATGAGCAGTTCTTC CASSLSSYNEQFF
NA few TRBJ1-1 TRBV10-3 TGTGCCATCAGTGTTCAGGGTAATGCTGAAGCTTTCTTT CAISVQGNAEAFF
NA NA TRBJ2-2 TRBV19 TGTGCCAGTAGTACCAGGGGAACCTCTAGCACCGGGGAGCTGTTTTTT CASSTRGTSSTGELFF
NA NA TRBJ1-5 TRBV19 TGTGCCAGTACTCCAGGAGGGACTCAGCCCCAGCATTTT CASTPGGTQPQHF
TRBD1 NA TRBJ1-1 TRBV5-4 TGTGCCAGCAGCTTTCGGACAGGCCTGAACACTGAAGCTTTCTTT CASSFRTGLNTEAFF
NA NA TRBJ2-3 TRBV10-3 TGTGCCATCAGTGAGTTCAGGACAGATACGCAGTATTTT CAISEFRTDTQYF
TRBD2 NA TRBJ2-5 TRBV3-1/TRBV3-2 TGTGCCAGCAGCTTTACTAGCGGGGGGGAGACCCAGTACTTC CASSFTSGGETQYF
NA NA TRBJ1-2 TRBV2 TGTGCCAGCAGTGAAATCGTGGCCTATGGCTACACCTTC CASSEIVAYGYTF
NA NA TRBJ2-1 TRBV6-2/TRBV6-3 TGTGCCAGCAGTAACCTGGGGGGCTCCTACAATGAGCAGTTCTTC CASSNLGGSYNEQFF
TRBD2 NA TRBJ2-5 TRBV5-1 TGCGCCAGCAGCTTTCAGCGGGGGGGAGGAGAGACCCAGTACTTC CASSFQRGGGETQYF
TRBD1 NA TRBJ1-6 TRBV11-2 TGTGCCAGCAGCTCGACAGGGACCTATAATTCACCCCTCCACTTT CASSSTGTYNSPLHF
NA NA TRBJ2-7 TRBV19 TGTGCCAGTAGTAAGGGACCCAGGGGTTACGAGCAGTACTTC CASSKGPRGYEQYF
NA NA TRBJ2-1 TRBV5-6 TGTGCCAGCAGCTCCCCCGGGGAAACGCATTACAATGAGCAGTTCTTC CASSSPGETHYNEQFF
NA NA TRBJ1-1 TRBV12-5 TGTGCTAGTGGTTTAGGGACAACTAGGGGTAACACTGAAGCTTTCTTT CASGLGTTRGNTEAFF
NA NA TRBJ2-1 TRBV5-1 TGCGCCAGCAGCGTTGACAGTTCCAATGAGCAGTTCTTC CASSVDSSNEQFF
TRBD1 NA TRBJ1-4 TRBV9 TGTGCCAGCAGCGGAACCGGGACAGTCTTCTCGACTAATGAAAAACTGTTTTTT CASSGTGTVFSTNEKLFF
NA NA TRBJ1-1 TRBV6-1 TGTGCCAGCAGTGAATGGGGGGGCATGAACACTGAAGCTTTCTTT CASSEWGGMNTEAFF
NA NA TRBJ1-5 TRBV19 TGTGCCAGTAGTATCGGGGGGGGCCGTTATAGCAATCAGCCCCAGCATTTT CASSIGGGRYSNQPQHF
NA NA TRBJ1-4 TRBV7-2 TGTGCCAGCAGCTTAGGCGGAACTAATGAAAAACTGTTTTTT CASSLGGTNEKLFF
TRBD1 few TRBJ1-5 TRBV2 TGTGCCAGCAGAGATACAGGGGGAGGGCAGCCCCAGCATTTT CASRDTGGGQPQHF
TRBD1 NA TRBJ2-7 TRBV7-2 TGTGCCAGCAGAACAGGACAGGGGATTACCTACGAGCAGTACTTC CASRTGQGITYEQYF
NA NA TRBJ2-5 TRBV9 TGTGCCAGCAGCCAAACAGGGAATCGAGAGACCCAGTACTTC CASSQTGNRETQYF
NA NA TRBJ1-5 TRBV28 TGTGCCAGCAGCTGGGGCCTTTATAGCAATCAGCCCCAGCATTTT CASSWGLYSNQPQHF
NA NA TRBJ1-6 TRBV2 TGTGCCAGCAGTCCCCCCCCGGCACCCCTCCACTTT CASSPPPAPLHF
TRBD1 NA TRBJ1-1 TRBV10-3 TGTGCCATCAGCTTCGACAGGGGGAACACTGAAGCTTTCTTT CAISFDRGNTEAFF